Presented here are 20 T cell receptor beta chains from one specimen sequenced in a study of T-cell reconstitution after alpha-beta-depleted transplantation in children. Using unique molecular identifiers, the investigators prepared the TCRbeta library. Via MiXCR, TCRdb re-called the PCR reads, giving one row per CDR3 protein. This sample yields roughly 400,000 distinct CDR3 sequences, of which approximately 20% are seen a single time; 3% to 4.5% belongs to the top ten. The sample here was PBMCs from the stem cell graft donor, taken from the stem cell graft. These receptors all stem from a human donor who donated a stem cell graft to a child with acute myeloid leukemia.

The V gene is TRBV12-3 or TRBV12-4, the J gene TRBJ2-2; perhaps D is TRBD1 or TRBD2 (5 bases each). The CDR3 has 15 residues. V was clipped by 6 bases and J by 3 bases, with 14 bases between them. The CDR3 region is CASSYSGPDTGELFF. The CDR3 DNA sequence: TGTGCCAGCAGCTACTCGGGACCTGACACCGGGGAGCTGTTTTTT.

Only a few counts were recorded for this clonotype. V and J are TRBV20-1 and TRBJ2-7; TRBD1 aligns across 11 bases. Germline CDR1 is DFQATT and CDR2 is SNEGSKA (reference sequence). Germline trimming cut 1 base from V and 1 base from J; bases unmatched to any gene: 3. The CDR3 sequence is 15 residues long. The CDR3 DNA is TGCAGTGCTAGAGGGAGGGACAGGGGGTCCTACGAGCAGTACTTC. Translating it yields CSARGRDRGSYEQYF.

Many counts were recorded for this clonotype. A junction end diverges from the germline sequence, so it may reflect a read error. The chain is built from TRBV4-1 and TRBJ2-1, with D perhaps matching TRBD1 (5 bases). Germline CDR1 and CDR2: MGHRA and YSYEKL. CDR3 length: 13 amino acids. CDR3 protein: CASSPPGYSEQFF. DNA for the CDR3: TGCGCCAGCAGCCCCCCAGGGTACAGTGAGCAGTTCTTC.

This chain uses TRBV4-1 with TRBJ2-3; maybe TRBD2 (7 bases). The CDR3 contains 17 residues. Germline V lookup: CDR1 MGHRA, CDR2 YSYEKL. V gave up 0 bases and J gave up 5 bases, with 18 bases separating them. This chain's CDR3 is CASSQDQGGGPGDTQYF. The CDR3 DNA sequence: TGCGCCAGCAGCCAAGATCAAGGGGGAGGGCCGGGAGATACGCAGTATTTT.

As DNA, the CDR3 is TGTGCCAGCAGCTTAGAGCTAGACGGTACTGAGCAGTTCTTC. Its protein is CASSLELDGTEQFF. The J gene is TRBJ2-1, the V gene TRBV11-2; D is unclear. V lost 0 bases and J 9 bases, leaving 12 bases between the germline ends. The germline V gene encodes CDR1 SGHAT and CDR2 FQNNGV. The CDR3 totals 14 residues.

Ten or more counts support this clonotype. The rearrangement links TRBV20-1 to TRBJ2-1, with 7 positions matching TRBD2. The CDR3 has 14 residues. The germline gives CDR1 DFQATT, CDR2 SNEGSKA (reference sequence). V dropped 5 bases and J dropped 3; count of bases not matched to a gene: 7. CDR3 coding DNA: TGCAGTGCTCGTACCGGGGGGTACTACAATGAGCAGTTCTTC. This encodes CSARTGGYYNEQFF.

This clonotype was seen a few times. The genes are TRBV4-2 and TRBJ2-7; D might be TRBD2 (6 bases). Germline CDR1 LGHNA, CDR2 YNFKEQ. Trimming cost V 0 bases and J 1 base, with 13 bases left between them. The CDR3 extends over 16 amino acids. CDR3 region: CASSQDQGSGSYEQYF. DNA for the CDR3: TGTGCCAGCAGCCAAGATCAAGGTAGCGGATCCTACGAGCAGTACTTC.

CDR3 protein: CASSLGQGVTEAFF. The CDR3 DNA sequence: TGTGCCAGCAGCTTGGGGCAGGGAGTCACTGAAGCTTTCTTT. The chain joins TRBV5-6 to TRBJ1-1; D perhaps matches TRBD1 (5 bases). CDR1 and CDR2 from the germline V gene are SGHDT and YYEEEE. CDR3 length equals 14 residues. Between the trimmed V and J ends, which lost 0 bases and 4 bases, there was a span of 10 bases. The full variable domain, completed using reference TRBV5-6 and TRBJ1-1, is DAGVTQSPTHLIKTRGQQVTLRCSPKSGHDTVSWYQQALGQGPQFIFQYYEEEERQRGNFPDRFSGHQFPNYSSELNVNALLLGDSALYLCASSLGQGVTEAFFGQGTRLTVV.

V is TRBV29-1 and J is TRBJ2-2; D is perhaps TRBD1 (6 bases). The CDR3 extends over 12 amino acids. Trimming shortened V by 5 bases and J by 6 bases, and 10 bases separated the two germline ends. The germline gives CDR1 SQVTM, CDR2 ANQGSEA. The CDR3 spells CSVQQGPGELFF. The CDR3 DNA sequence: TGCAGCGTTCAACAGGGCCCCGGGGAGCTGTTTTTT.

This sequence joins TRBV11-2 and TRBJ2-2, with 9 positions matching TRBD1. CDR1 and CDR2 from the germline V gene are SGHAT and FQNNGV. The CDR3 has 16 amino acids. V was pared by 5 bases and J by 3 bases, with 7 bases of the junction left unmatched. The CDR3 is CASSQIQGADTGELFF. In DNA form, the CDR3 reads TGTGCCAGCAGCCAAATACAGGGGGCCGACACCGGGGAGCTGTTTTTT.

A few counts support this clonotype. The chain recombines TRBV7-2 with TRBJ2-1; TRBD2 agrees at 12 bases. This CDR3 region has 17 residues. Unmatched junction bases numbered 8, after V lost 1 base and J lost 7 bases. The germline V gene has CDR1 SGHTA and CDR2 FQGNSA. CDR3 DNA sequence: TGTGCCAGCAGCTTAGTGCGAGGACTAGCGGGAAGAAATGAGCAGTTCTTC. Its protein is CASSLVRGLAGRNEQFF.

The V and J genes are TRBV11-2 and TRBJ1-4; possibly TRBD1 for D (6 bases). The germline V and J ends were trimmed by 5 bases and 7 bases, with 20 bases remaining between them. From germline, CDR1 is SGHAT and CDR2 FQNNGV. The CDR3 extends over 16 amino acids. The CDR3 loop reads CASSLLSGALGEKLFF. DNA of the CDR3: TGTGCCAGCAGCCTCCTTTCAGGGGCGCTTGGTGAAAAACTGTTTTTT.

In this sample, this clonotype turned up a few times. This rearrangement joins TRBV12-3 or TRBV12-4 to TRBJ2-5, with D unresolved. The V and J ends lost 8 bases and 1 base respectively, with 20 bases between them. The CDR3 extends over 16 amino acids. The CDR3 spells CASSESDKAPQETQYF. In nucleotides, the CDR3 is TGTGCCAGCTCTGAGTCCGACAAGGCGCCCCAAGAGACCCAGTACTTC.

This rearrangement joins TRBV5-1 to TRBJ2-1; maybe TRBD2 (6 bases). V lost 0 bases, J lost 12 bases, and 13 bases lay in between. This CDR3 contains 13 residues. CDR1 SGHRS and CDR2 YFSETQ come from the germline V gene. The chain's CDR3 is CASSLEAEGLQFF. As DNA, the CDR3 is TGCGCCAGCAGCTTGGAGGCGGAGGGGCTGCAGTTCTTC. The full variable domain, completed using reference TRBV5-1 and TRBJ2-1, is KAGVTQTPRYLIKTRGQQVTLSCSPISGHRSVSWYQQTPGQGLQFLFEYFSETQRNKGNFPGRFSGRQFSNSRSEMNVSTLELGDSALYLCASSLEAEGLQFFGPGTRLTVL.

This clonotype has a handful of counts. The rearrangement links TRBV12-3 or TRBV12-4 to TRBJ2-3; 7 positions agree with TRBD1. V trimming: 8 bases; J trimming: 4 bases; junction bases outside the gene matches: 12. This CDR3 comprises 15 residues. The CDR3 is CASRGGASLADTQYF. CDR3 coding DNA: TGTGCCAGCCGAGGGGGCGCGAGCCTCGCAGATACGCAGTATTTT.

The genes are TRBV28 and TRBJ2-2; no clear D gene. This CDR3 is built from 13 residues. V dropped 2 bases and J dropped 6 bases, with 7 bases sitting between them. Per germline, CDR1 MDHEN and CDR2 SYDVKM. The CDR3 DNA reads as TGTGCCAGCAGTTTAAGACCCGCCGGGGAGCTGTTTTTT. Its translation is CASSLRPAGELFF.

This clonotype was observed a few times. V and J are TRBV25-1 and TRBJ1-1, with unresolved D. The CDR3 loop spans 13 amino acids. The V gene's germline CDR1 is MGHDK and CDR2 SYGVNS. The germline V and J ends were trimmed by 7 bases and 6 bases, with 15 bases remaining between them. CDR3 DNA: TGTGCCAGCACCTCTGACCTTGGGGCTGAAGCTTTCTTT. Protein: CASTSDLGAEAFF. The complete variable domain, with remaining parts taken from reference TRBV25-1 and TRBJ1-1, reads EADIYQTPRYLVIGTGKKITLECSQTMGHDKMYWYQQDPGMELHLIHYSYGVNSTEKGDLSSESTVSRIRTEHFPLTLESARPSHTSQYLCASTSDLGAEAFFGQGTRLTVV.

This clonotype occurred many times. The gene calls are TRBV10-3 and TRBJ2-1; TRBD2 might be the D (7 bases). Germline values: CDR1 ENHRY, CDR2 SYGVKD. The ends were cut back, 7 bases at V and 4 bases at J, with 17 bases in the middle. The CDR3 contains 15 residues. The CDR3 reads CAINQGGGAYNEQFF. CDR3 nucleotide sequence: TGTGCCATCAACCAAGGAGGGGGGGCATACAATGAGCAGTTCTTC.

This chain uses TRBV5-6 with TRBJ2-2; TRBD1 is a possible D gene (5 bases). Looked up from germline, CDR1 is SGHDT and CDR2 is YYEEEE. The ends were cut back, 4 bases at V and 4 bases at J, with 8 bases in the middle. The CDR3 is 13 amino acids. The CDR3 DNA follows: TGTGCCAGCAGCATGACAGTCACCGGGGAGCTGTTTTTT. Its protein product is CASSMTVTGELFF. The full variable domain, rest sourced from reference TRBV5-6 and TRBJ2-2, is DAGVTQSPTHLIKTRGQQVTLRCSPKSGHDTVSWYQQALGQGPQFIFQYYEEEERQRGNFPDRFSGHQFPNYSSELNVNALLLGDSALYLCASSMTVTGELFFGEGSRLTVL.

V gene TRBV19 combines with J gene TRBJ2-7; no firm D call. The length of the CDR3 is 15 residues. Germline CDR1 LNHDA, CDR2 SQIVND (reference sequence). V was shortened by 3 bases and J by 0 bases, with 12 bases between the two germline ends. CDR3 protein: CASSMGPRSSYEQYF. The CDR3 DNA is TGTGCCAGTAGTATGGGCCCCCGGAGCTCCTACGAGCAGTACTTC.